These 9 T cell receptor beta chains originate from one sample sequenced in a study of blood T cell repertoires in COVID-19. Using immunoSEQ multiplex PCR, the repertoire was profiled, and TCRdb retains in-frame clones only, with some absent. The sample consists of some 200,000 clones, around 88% of them appearing once. What was sequenced was peripheral blood. The receptor source for this set is a young man with active or convalescent COVID-19.

CDR3: CAWSVRGREQYF. In DNA, the CDR3 is TGTGCCTGGAGTGTACGGGGAAGGGAGCAGTACTTC. The chain has TRBV30 and TRBJ2-7; a weak D match, TRBD2 (5 bases). The CDR3 has 12 residues. Trimming pared 0 bases from V and 7 bases from J, leaving 10 bases between. Looked up from germline, CDR1 is GTSNPN and CDR2 is SVGIG (reference sequence). Filled out from reference TRBV30 and TRBJ2-7, the complete variable domain reads SQTIHQWPATLVQPVGSPLSLECTVEGTSNPNLYWYRQAAGRGLQLLFYSVGIGQISSEVPQNLSASRPQDRQFILSSKKLLLSDSGFYLCAWSVRGREQYFGPGTRLTVT.

This clone was detected only a few times. V and J are TRBV25-1 and TRBJ1-4; no definite D call. CDR1 MGHDK and CDR2 SYGVNS come from the germline V gene. The germline V and J ends were trimmed by 9 bases and 2 bases, with 16 bases remaining between them. The CDR3 has 15 amino acids. The CDR3: CASETSRSTNEKLFF. CDR3 nucleotides: TGTGCCAGTGAGACTTCTCGGTCGACTAATGAAAAACTGTTTTTT.

A single count supports this clone. The V gene is TRBV6-2 or TRBV6-3, the J gene TRBJ1-1; possibly TRBD1 for D (6 bases). CDR3 length: 15 amino acids. CDR1 and CDR2 from the germline V gene are MNHEY and SVGEGT. The ends were cut back, 2 bases at V and 1 base at J, with 11 bases in the middle. The CDR3 DNA follows: TGTGCCAGCAGTTACAGCGGGACATCGAACACTGAAGCTTTCTTT. This sequence encodes CASSYSGTSNTEAFF.

The J gene is TRBJ2-5, the V gene TRBV30, with D possibly being TRBD1 (6 bases). Germline V gives CDR1 GTSNPN, CDR2 SVGIG (reference sequence). Trimming removed 0 bases at V and 4 bases at J, with 12 bases between. CDR3 length: 14 amino acids. The DNA for the CDR3 is TGTGCCTGGAGTGTAGAGGCAGGGGTAGAGACCCAGTACTTC. Protein sequence: CAWSVEAGVETQYF.

Of note for this clone: Distinct nucleotide sequences in the sample also encode this CDR3. The rearrangement uses TRBV7-2 and TRBJ1-3, with D possibly being TRBD1 (5 bases). V was trimmed by 2 bases and J by 4 bases, leaving 9 bases between them. CDR1 and CDR2 from the germline V gene are SGHTA and FQGNSA. This CDR3 has 14 residues. CDR3 sequence (DNA): TGTGCCAGCAGCTTACAGGGTTCGGGAAACACCATATATTTT. Its translation: CASSLQGSGNTIYF. Supplemented by reference TRBV7-2 and TRBJ1-3, the full variable domain reads GAGVSQSPSNKVTEKGKDVELRCDPISGHTALYWYRQSLGQGLEFLIYFQGNSAPDKSGLPSDRFSAERTGGSVSTLTIQRTQQEDSAVYLCASSLQGSGNTIYFGEGSWLTVV.

The chain joins TRBV4-3 to TRBJ1-5, with 8 bases lining up with TRBD1. V lost 0 bases, J lost 2 bases, and 3 bases stayed unmatched. Germline CDR1 LGHNA, CDR2 YSLEER. This CDR3 comprises 16 residues. The CDR3 nucleotides are TGCGCCAGCAGCCAAGATTTGGGACAGGGCAATCAGCCCCAGCATTTT. It translates to CASSQDLGQGNQPQHF.

This clone has a single count. V usage is TRBV6-1 and J usage is TRBJ2-3, with TRBD1 identical over 9 bases. Germline-derived CDR1 and CDR2 are MNHNS and SASEGT. This CDR3 contains 16 residues. Trimming at V came to 2 bases and at J to 6 bases, leaving 9 bases not matched to a gene. The CDR3 here is CASSEFDRGAPDTQYF. The DNA for the CDR3 is TGTGCCAGCAGTGAATTTGACAGGGGGGCGCCCGATACGCAGTATTTT.

The CDR3 coding sequence is TGTGCCAGCAGTTCCGACGGGACCGGGGAGCTGTTTTTT. Its protein is CASSSDGTGELFF. V and J are TRBV27 and TRBJ2-2; D remains unclear. The germline V gene has CDR1 MNHEY and CDR2 SMNVEV (reference sequence). Trimming took 4 bases from V and 5 from J, leaving 8 bases between them. CDR3 length: 13 residues.

The gene calls are TRBV9 and TRBJ2-1; D is undetermined. Germline V gene sequence: CDR1 SGDLS, CDR2 YYNGEE. Trimming shortened V by 4 bases and J by 4 bases, and 15 bases separated the two germline ends. This CDR3 contains 15 residues. The CDR3 coding sequence is TGTGCCAGCAGCTTAGCCCTCTCCCTTTACAATGAGCAGTTCTTC. Protein product: CASSLALSLYNEQFF.